This note documents a single TCR beta chain sequence. The data stem from a study of blood T cell repertoires in COVID-19. Study-level information: The study drew acute and convalescent COVID-19 samples from the United States, Italy and Spain. From T cells, B-cell-depleted T cells, or PBMCs came the material, which was cDNA or gDNA.

In the study's own analysis: How many nucleated cells were present was estimated from reference gene primer amplification. The protocol was immunoSEQ multiplex PCR, while the TCRdb copy is restricted to in-frame clones and leaves out a portion. V and J calls and clone size are given by that table; D and trimming were obtained from the DNA. The sample has approximately 21,000 clones; 86% are singletons. J was trimmed by 3 bases and V by 2 bases; bases with no gene match: 12. There are 17 residues in the CDR3. Germline V gene sequence: CDR1 SGHNT, CDR2 YYREEE (reference sequence). This sequence was found in a human donor with acute or convalescent COVID-19. The donor label of this sample is uncertain. The sequencing input was peripheral blood. The chain recombines TRBV5-4 with TRBJ2-3, with 7 bases aligning to TRBD2. This chain's CDR3 is CASSLSPAAGLTDTQYF. As DNA, the CDR3 is TGTGCCAGCAGCTTAAGCCCCGCAGCGGGACTAACAGATACGCAGTATTTT.